This T cell receptor (beta chain) was identified in a study of CD8 T cells in ankylosing spondylitis (dated by TCRdb to 2017 to 2019). Study-wide context: To find TCR variants linked to disease, the study profiled T cell receptor beta repertoires in ankylosing spondylitis patients and healthy donors. In total, the full study cohort was made up of roughly 100 healthy donors and approximately 27 ankylosing spondylitis patients. Peripheral blood samples were taken, and synovial fluid was additionally collected from ankylosing spondylitis patients.

The paper's findings and limits, for the study overall: Some motif variants were previously reported in synovial fluid and blood of reactive arthritis patients, suggesting common disease-initiation mechanisms. The disease-linked clones were reported to be significantly enriched in matched synovial fluid samples from ankylosing spondylitis patients. Blood from ankylosing spondylitis patients appeared to be characterized by a TCR beta motif made up of several highly homologous amino acid variants. A CD8+ phenotype was shown by the disease-linked clones, which were found at relatively low frequencies in peripheral blood.

Details on this clonotype: Its antigen has not been determined. Per-base quality was not reported, and no clone a single base away is much larger than it.

This sample was sequenced with an Illumina HiSeq 2500. Quantitative 5'-RACE with molecular barcodes was the method used to prepare the TCR beta libraries. The study's own analysis went as follows. A new computational method based on a probabilistic model of VDJ rearrangement was used to identify disease-linked TCR variants. TCRdb reran the public reads through fastp at Q25 and MiXCR, keeping productive beta chains. Rows with one shared CDR3 protein collapse into an entry with the most common genes and DNA. These V and J calls originate from TCRdb's pipeline instead of the authors' own analysis. The sample table contains under 300,000 distinct CDR3 sequences; only one count was recorded for approximately 11% of them. About 6.8% of the sample rests with the top ten. CDR1 and CDR2 are read off the germline V gene (reference sequence) as MNHNY and SVGAGI. The CDR3 has 12 amino acids, counting the end cysteine and phenylalanine. Left in the record is the CDR3 DNA by itself, 36 bases read in frame from the first base. The germline ends are 9 bases apart after V is trimmed by 4 bases and J by 8 bases.

Sequencing was carried out using blood, either unsorted or a sorted T cell fraction (not recorded which). This clonotype was sampled from a male donor with ankylosing spondylitis or in good health (not recorded which). This receptor chain uses TRBV6-6 and TRBJ2-1; D gene: possibly TRBD1, on 5 matching bases. The CDR3 in this case is CASSSGFHEQFF. The sequence in DNA is TGTGCCAGCAGTTCAGGGTTTCATGAGCAGTTCTTC.